The 29 T cell receptor beta chains below were found in one sample sequenced in a study of T cell clonality in common variable immunodeficiency. Study-wide results and caveats: Reportedly, TCR beta sequences from common variable immunodeficiency showed fewer deletions and N-nucleotide insertions.

No cognate antigen is known for these TCRs. Libraries were prepared by immunoSEQ multiplex PCR; TCRdb keeps only in-frame clonotypes and omits some of them. The data show some 7,100 clones, with none appearing a single time. Input material: peripheral blood mononuclear cells. These TCRs come from a human donor with common variable immunodeficiency.

This clone was seen a few times. The read falls 3 residues short of the CDR3 end, and the missing part is taken from the germline J gene. The gene calls are TRBV2 and TRBJ2-1; D uncertain. CDR1 is SNHLY and CDR2 is FYNNEI in the germline V gene. This CDR3 comprises 11 residues. Trimming cost V 2 bases and J 7 bases, with 3 bases left between them. The CDR3 DNA, read in part, is TGTGCCAGCAGTGAATATAATGAG. Translated: CASSEYNE. The full CDR3 protein is CASSEYNEQFF.

Worth noting for this clone: The DNA ends 3 residues before the CDR3 does, and the rest of the CDR3 is filled in from the germline J gene. The chain couples TRBV7-9 to TRBJ2-5; no definite D call. The V end was cut by 0 bases, the J end by 0 bases, with 5 bases between. Germline V lookup: CDR1 SEHNR, CDR2 FQNEAQ (reference sequence). CDR3 length equals 14 residues. The CDR3: CASSLAADQETQYF. The sequenced CDR3 bases are TGTGCCAGCAGCTTAGCCGCGGACCAAGAGACC.

By its share, this clone is medium-sized (0.01 to 0.1%). The CDR3 end is not reached by the read, which stops 3 residues before it; the germline J gene fills it in. This chain uses TRBV5-4 with TRBJ2-7; 9 bases match TRBD2. CDR1 is SGHNT, CDR2 YYREEE, per germline (reference sequence). The trim removed 1 base at V and 3 bases at J, leaving 5 bases unmatched. CDR3 size: 15 residues. Partial CDR3 DNA: TGTGCCAGCAGCTTGTCACTAGCGGGCAACTACGAG. Encoded protein: CASSLSLAGNYE. The full CDR3 protein reads CASSLSLAGNYEQYF.

This clone was found a few times. The sequenced CDR3 bases are TGCAGCGTTGAAGAGACAGATTCCTACGAG. Its translation is CSVEETDSYE. The whole CDR3 reads CSVEETDSYEQYF. This sequence joins TRBV29-1 and TRBJ2-7; tentative D call: TRBD1 (5 bases). The CDR3 end lies 3 residues beyond the end of the read and is filled in from the germline J gene. With 0 bases removed from V and 1 base from J, the gap between germline ends came to 7 bases. Per the germline V gene, CDR1 is SQVTM and CDR2 is ANQGSEA. The CDR3 length is 13 residues.

Comment on this clone: The CDR3 extends 3 residues past the end of the read, so its final part is completed from the germline J gene. The gene calls are TRBV7-2 and TRBJ1-3; a weak D match, TRBD1 (6 bases). CDR1 SGHTA and CDR2 FQGNSA come from the germline V gene. The ends were cut back, 5 bases at V and 5 bases at J, with 13 bases in the middle. The CDR3 is 14 residues long. Partial CDR3 DNA: TGTGCCAGCAGCCTACGGGGGGGCAGAAACACC. This sequence encodes CASSLRGGRNT. The complete CDR3 protein is CASSLRGGRNTIYF.

About this clone: The read gets to within 3 residues of the CDR3 end, and the germline J gene fills in the rest. The chain is built from TRBV7-9 and TRBJ2-7; 12 bases align to TRBD1. Germline CDR1 SEHNR, CDR2 FQNEAQ (reference sequence). Trimming removed 3 bases from V and 5 bases from J; junction bases left unmatched: 5. The CDR3 contains 15 residues. The part of the CDR3 DNA that was read is TGTGCCAGCAGCTTTCCGGGACAGGGGGCCAACGAG. This sequence encodes CASSFPGQGANE. The entire CDR3 protein reads CASSFPGQGANEQYF.

This clone was found a few times. Read sequence stops 3 residues before the CDR3 end, and the germline J gene provides the missing end. The chain uses TRBV6-2 or TRBV6-3 and TRBJ2-1; TRBD1 matches 8 bases. Looked up from germline, CDR1 is MNHEY and CDR2 is SVGEGT. V trimming: 10 bases; J trimming: 4 bases; junction bases outside the gene matches: 6. The CDR3 spans 13 residues. Partial CDR3 DNA: TGTGCCACAGGCAGGGGGCTATACAATGAG. It yields the protein CATGRGLYNE. The entire CDR3 protein reads CATGRGLYNEQFF.

About this clone: From the germline J gene comes the end of the CDR3, since the read stops 3 residues before it. The chain carries TRBV7-2 and TRBJ2-7; the match to TRBD2 covers 10 bases. V shed 4 bases, J shed 4 bases, and the junction held 7 bases outside the gene matches. The CDR3 extends over 15 amino acids. Germline V gene sequence: CDR1 SGHTA, CDR2 FQGNSA. The CDR3 bases that were read are TGTGCCAGCAGCTCAAGGACTAGCGGAGATTACGAG. Amino acids: CASSSRTSGDYE. The entire CDR3 is CASSSRTSGDYEQYF.

This clone was seen a handful of times. The read comes to an end 3 residues before the CDR3 does, leaving the germline J gene to fill in the end. V is TRBV7-2 and J is TRBJ1-1; D not resolved. This CDR3 is built from 13 residues. Germline assignment: CDR1 SGHTA and CDR2 FQGNSA. Trimming stripped 1 base from V and 7 bases from J, with 10 bases between. The CDR3: CASSLGSSGEAFF. CDR3 DNA, as far as it was read: TGTGCCAGCAGCTTAGGTTCTTCGGGTGAA.

Concerning this clone itself: The read halts 3 residues ahead of the CDR3 end, with the missing end drawn from the germline J gene. The V and J genes are TRBV19 and TRBJ2-7; TRBD1 aligns across 8 bases. The CDR3 is 15 amino acids. Germline loops: CDR1 LNHDA, CDR2 SQIVND (reference sequence). Trimming cost V 4 bases and J 3 bases; bases outside gene matches: 8. CDR3 region: CASSTNRGLSYEQYF. The covered CDR3 bases are TGTGCCAGTAGTACTAACAGGGGGTTGAGCTACGAG.

This clone appeared a few times. CDR3 sequence: CASSIRGPSGGGQETQYF. CDR3 DNA (partial): TGTGCCAGTAGTATACGAGGTCCTAGCGGTGGGGGGCAAGAGACC. The chain has TRBV19 and TRBJ2-5, with TRBD2 matching 7 bases. The read terminates 3 residues ahead of where the CDR3 ends, so the germline J gene completes it. The CDR3 sequence is 18 residues long. Germline V gives CDR1 LNHDA, CDR2 SQIVND (reference sequence). V dropped 2 bases and J dropped 2; count of bases not matched to a gene: 14.

In its sample, this clone ranks as medium-sized (0.01 to 0.1%). The read halts 3 residues ahead of the CDR3 end, with the missing end drawn from the germline J gene. The V and J genes are TRBV5-4 and TRBJ1-1; TRBD1 aligns across 7 bases. There are 13 residues in the CDR3. Germline CDR1 is SGHNT and CDR2 is YYREEE (reference sequence). Germline trimming cut 4 bases from V and 6 bases from J; bases unmatched to any gene: 6. CDR3 protein: CASSPTGTSEAFF. The sequenced CDR3 bases are TGTGCCAGCAGCCCGACAGGGACGTCTGAA.

Of note for this clone: The read stops 3 residues short of the end of the CDR3; the missing end is completed from the germline J gene. The rearrangement joins TRBV5-6 to TRBJ2-5; TRBD2 matches at 9 bases. Unmatched junction bases numbered 2, after V lost 1 base and J lost 4 bases. Germline lookup yields CDR1 SGHDT and CDR2 YYEEEE. The CDR3 length is 14 residues. Partial CDR3 DNA: TGTGCCAGCAGCTTGTTACTAGCGGGAGAGACC. Its translation: CASSLLLAGET. The complete CDR3 reads CASSLLLAGETQYF.

Comments on this clone: The missing CDR3 end, 3 residues past where the read stops, is filled in from the germline J gene. This chain connects TRBV7-2 to TRBJ1-1; 7 bases align to TRBD1. CDR1 is SGHTA, CDR2 FQGNSA, per germline. Unmatched junction bases numbered 4, after V lost 5 bases and J lost 1 base. The CDR3 spans 14 residues. The CDR3 DNA, read in part, is TGTGCCAGCAGCGTGACAGGGACGAACACTGAA. This translates into CASSVTGTNTE. The whole CDR3 sequence reads CASSVTGTNTEAFF.

Note on this clone: Read sequence stops 3 residues before the CDR3 end, and the germline J gene provides the missing end. The rearrangement joins TRBV7-2 to TRBJ2-3, with TRBD1 matching over 9 bases. V gave up 4 bases and J gave up 3 bases; unmatched junction bases: 5. Germline V gives CDR1 SGHTA, CDR2 FQGNSA. The CDR3 runs to 15 residues. The CDR3 sequence: CASSSYGTGTDTQYF. The covered CDR3 bases are TGTGCCAGCAGCTCCTATGGGACAGGGACAGATACG.

Worth noting for this clone: The read stops 3 residues short of the end of the CDR3; the missing end is completed from the germline J gene. The chain employs TRBV11-2 and TRBJ2-3; unclear D gene. V was clipped by 1 base and J by 2 bases, with 10 bases between them. The V gene's germline CDR1 is SGHAT and CDR2 FQNNGV. This CDR3 has 15 amino acids. The CDR3 bases that were read are TGTGCCAGCAGCTTAGGTTCAGGCCTCACAGATACG. This gives the protein CASSLGSGLTDT. The CDR3 as a whole reads CASSLGSGLTDTQYF.

This clone has only a few counts. The read stops 3 residues short of the end of the CDR3; the missing end is completed from the germline J gene. The chain is built from TRBV2 and TRBJ2-2, with 8 bases that match TRBD1. The junction had 3 bases not matched to a gene; V was cut back by 2 bases and J by 1 base. This CDR3 region has 16 residues. Germline CDR1 is SNHLY and CDR2 is FYNNEI. The CDR3 region is CASSEFGQGNTGELFF. CDR3 DNA (partial): TGTGCCAGCAGTGAATTCGGACAGGGGAACACCGGGGAG.

There are a few counts of this clone. The read falls 3 residues short of the CDR3 end, and the missing part is taken from the germline J gene. V is TRBV19 and J is TRBJ2-4, with 11 bases identical to TRBD2. The CDR3 runs 14 residues. Germline V gene sequence: CDR1 LNHDA, CDR2 SQIVND (reference sequence). Partial CDR3 DNA: TGTGCCAGTAGTATTTGGGCTAGCGGGGGGATT. Its translation is CASSIWASGGI. The complete CDR3 sequence is CASSIWASGGIQYF.

This clone was counted between two and nine times. The CDR3 goes on 3 residues after the read ends, and that part is filled in from the germline J gene. This chain joins TRBV5-1 and TRBJ2-7, with 9 bases identical to TRBD1. Germline V gene data show CDR1 as SGHRS and CDR2 as YFSETQ. The CDR3 runs 14 residues. Trimming at V came to 4 bases and at J to 4 bases, leaving 6 bases not matched to a gene. Partial CDR3 DNA: TGCGCCAGCAGCCCGACAGGGGGTCTGTACGAG. It specifies CASSPTGGLYE. The full CDR3 sequence reads CASSPTGGLYEQYF.

By its share, this clone is medium-sized. Read sequence stops 3 residues before the CDR3 end, and the germline J gene provides the missing end. The chain combines TRBV20-1 with TRBJ2-5, with D possibly TRBD1 on 6 matching bases. Trimming removed 5 bases at V and 5 bases at J, with 15 bases between. The length of the CDR3 is 13 residues. Germline V gene lookup returns CDR1 DFQATT and CDR2 SNEGSKA (reference sequence). CDR3 protein: CSASTGWGETQYF. The sequenced CDR3 bases are TGCAGTGCTTCAACAGGGTGGGGGGAGACC.

This clone appeared a few times. CDR3 DNA (partial): TGTGCCAGCAGCTCCTGGAGGGGGATCACAGATACG. This translates into CASSSWRGITDT. The entire CDR3 sequence reads CASSSWRGITDTQYF. The chain joins TRBV11-2 to TRBJ2-3, with D perhaps TRBD1 or TRBD2 (6 bases each). The sequence runs out 3 residues before the end of the CDR3; the remainder is reconstructed from the germline J gene. Trimming cost V 4 bases and J 2 bases, with 13 bases left between them. Germline V CDR1 and CDR2: SGHAT, FQNNGV. This CDR3 spans 15 amino acids. The whole variable domain, filled in from reference TRBV11-2 and TRBJ2-3, reads EAGVAQSPRYKIIEKRQSVAFWCNPISGHATLYWYQQILGQGPKLLIQFQNNGVVDDSQLPKDRFSAERLKGVDSTLKIQPAKLEDSAVYLCASSSWRGITDTQYFGPGTRLTVL.

Concerning this clone itself: The read ends 3 residues before the CDR3 terminus; that terminus is restored from the germline J gene. V gene TRBV20-1 combines with J gene TRBJ2-1; D is possibly TRBD2 (5 bases). Trimming cost V 3 bases and J 7 bases, with 10 bases left between them. In germline, CDR1 is DFQATT, CDR2 SNEGSKA (reference sequence). There are 12 residues in the CDR3. CDR3 in amino acids: CSASFTGNEQFF. Incomplete CDR3 DNA: TGCAGTGCTAGTTTCACGGGGAATGAG.

Notes on this clone: Read data end 3 residues before the CDR3 end; the end is taken from the germline J gene. This chain links TRBV2 with TRBJ2-7, with TRBD1 identical over 9 bases. The length of the CDR3 is 17 residues. Trimming at V came to 5 bases and at J to 0 bases, leaving 11 bases not matched to a gene. The germline CDR1 and CDR2 sequences are SNHLY and FYNNEI. The CDR3 loop is CASSPRDRVFPSYEQYF. The CDR3 DNA, read in part, is TGTGCCAGCAGTCCCCGGGACAGGGTCTTCCCCTCCTACGAG.

About this clone: The read stops 3 residues short of the end of the CDR3; the missing end is completed from the germline J gene. The chain recombines TRBV7-9 with TRBJ2-3; D uncertain. This CDR3 has 12 residues. Trimming took off 8 bases at V and 6 bases at J, with 12 bases between the two ends. Germline CDR1 SEHNR, CDR2 FQNEAQ (reference sequence). The CDR3 protein is CASSLLGDTQYF. The covered CDR3 bases are TGTGCCAGCTCACTTTTAGGGGATACG.

This clone has just a few counts. Sequencing ends 3 residues short of the CDR3 end; the germline J gene provides the rest. V is TRBV6-2 or TRBV6-3 and J is TRBJ2-7; D is undetermined. Germline loops: CDR1 MNHEY, CDR2 SVGEGT. V lost 2 bases to trimming and J lost 5 bases, with 10 bases between them. This CDR3 region has 13 residues. The sequenced CDR3 bases are TGTGCCAGCAGTTACGGATCGGGTCACGAG. It translates to CASSYGSGHE. The CDR3, in full, reads CASSYGSGHEQYF.

This clone was counted a few times. The CDR3 is cut off 3 residues early in the read; its end comes from the germline J gene. The rearrangement joins TRBV18 to TRBJ1-3, with a weak D call TRBD1 (6 bases). This CDR3 region has 17 residues. From germline, CDR1 is KGHSH and CDR2 LQKENI. Trimming took off 1 base at V and 0 bases at J, with 13 bases between the two ends. CDR3 DNA, as far as it was read: TGTGCCAGCTCACCACTCAGACAGGATGGCTCTGGAAACACC. Translating gives CASSPLRQDGSGNT. The entire CDR3 reads CASSPLRQDGSGNTIYF.

A note on this clone: The missing CDR3 end, 3 residues past where the read stops, is filled in from the germline J gene. The chain couples TRBV5-6 to TRBJ2-1; 7 nucleotides agree with TRBD1. CDR1 SGHDT and CDR2 YYEEEE come from the germline V gene. This CDR3 region has 15 residues. Losses at the gene ends were 4 bases for V and 8 bases for J; bases not matched to a gene: 12. Incomplete CDR3 DNA: TGTGCCAGCAGCCAGGGGGATCTGGGAATCTATGAG. It encodes CASSQGDLGIYE. The full CDR3 is CASSQGDLGIYEQFF.

By its share, this clone is medium-sized. Read sequence stops 3 residues before the CDR3 end, and the germline J gene provides the missing end. V is TRBV27 and J is TRBJ1-1; D is perhaps TRBD1 (6 bases). CDR1 and CDR2 from the germline V gene are MNHEY and SMNVEV (reference sequence). This CDR3 has 15 residues. The V gene lost 6 bases and the J gene lost 4 bases, with 18 bases spanning the gap. CDR3 DNA, as far as it was read: TGTGCCAGCAGAAAAAGTGGGGGCAGGGGCACTGAA. This gives the protein CASRKSGGRGTE. The whole CDR3 sequence reads CASRKSGGRGTEAFF.

As concerns this clone: From the germline J gene comes the end of the CDR3, since the read stops 3 residues before it. This chain links TRBV2 with TRBJ1-4, with D unresolved. V was shortened by 7 bases and J by 8 bases, with 14 bases between the two germline ends. From germline, CDR1 is SNHLY and CDR2 FYNNEI. This CDR3 comprises 13 residues. CDR3 DNA (partial): TGTGCCAGCACCCCACACATGGGCGAAAAA. It is translated as CASTPHMGEK. The whole CDR3 protein reads CASTPHMGEKLFF.